The sequence of this T cell receptor beta chain was determined in a study of Ad26.COV2.S vaccination and SARS-CoV-2 variants. Study background: Intramuscular Ad26.COV2.S at 5x10^10 or 1x10^11 viral particles. Study conclusions and caveats: Higher spike-specific TCR breadth was found in vaccine recipients than in placebo recipients.

The germline V and J ends were trimmed by 4 bases and 6 bases, with 12 bases remaining between them. Germline CDR1 and CDR2: MDHEN and SYDVKM. This CDR3 is built from 14 residues. Indicated treatment: roughly 20 received Ad26.COV2.S at low or high dose, single or two shots; roughly five received placebo; per-sample allocation not given. On day 63 after the first injection, vaccine and placebo recipients gave samples. This adult donor, from Boston, was 18-55 years old. Produced via immunoSEQ multiplex PCR; TCRdb's table is partial and in-frame only. The sample holds some 300,000 clones; 70% to 90% are singletons and the top ten take 2.1%. As for this clone: The antigen remains unidentified.

The origin of this receptor is a person aged 18-60 years who received the Ad26.COV2.S COVID-19 vaccine or a placebo. V and J are TRBV28 and TRBJ1-4; D perhaps matches TRBD1 (5 bases). The sample consisted of peripheral blood, taken in a trial of Ad26.COV2.S vaccine versus placebo. The CDR3 loop reads CASSSGQIYEKLFF. As DNA, the CDR3 is TGTGCCAGCAGTTCGGGGCAAATCTATGAAAAACTGTTTTTT.